Each of the 21 T cell receptor beta chains below was sequenced from the same sample in a study of shared clonotypes between healthy human individuals. Generated by immunoSEQ multiplex PCR, the TCRdb table keeps only in-frame clones and is missing some. The sample consists of roughly 1,100,000 clones, 65% to 75% of them appearing once. The sample was memory CD4+ T cells sorted from blood. Subset meaning: CD45RA-negative fraction. All receptors come from a man aged 18 to 30 in good health.

The chain couples TRBV30 to TRBJ2-3, with 8 bases fitting TRBD2. The germline V gene encodes CDR1 GTSNPN and CDR2 SVGIG (reference sequence). V lost 4 bases to trimming and J lost 8 bases; unmatched junction nucleotides: 11. CDR3 length: 14 amino acids. In DNA form, the CDR3 reads TGTGCCTGGAAACCGGCGGGAGGCGTGGGTACGCAGTATTTT. Translation gives CAWKPAGGVGTQYF.

The genes are TRBV10-2 and TRBJ2-2; D possibly corresponds to TRBD2 (6 bases). Germline V gene data show CDR1 as WSHSY and CDR2 as SAAADI. V shed 10 bases and J shed 5 bases, with 14 bases lying between them. The CDR3 is 13 amino acids. The CDR3, as DNA: TGCGCCACCAGGGCGACTAGTACCGGGGAGCTGTTTTTT. It translates to CATRATSTGELFF.

The J gene is TRBJ1-1, the V gene TRBV18; 11 bases map to TRBD1. Looked up from germline, CDR1 is KGHSH and CDR2 is LQKENI. The junction had 4 bases not matched to a gene; V was cut back by 6 bases and J by 1 base. This CDR3 is 15 amino acids long. The CDR3 DNA sequence: TGTGCCAGCTCCTACGGGACAGGGGGGAACACTGAAGCTTTCTTT. It encodes CASSYGTGGNTEAFF.

The chain is built from TRBV11-2 and TRBJ2-7; 8 bases map to TRBD2. The CDR3 has 16 amino acids. The germline CDR1 and CDR2 sequences are SGHAT and FQNNGV. V lost 7 bases, J lost 3 bases, and 14 bases stayed unmatched. CDR3 sequence reads: CASTPLGSGGDYEQYF. Here the CDR3 DNA reads TGTGCCAGCACCCCCCTCGGGAGCGGGGGAGACTACGAGCAGTACTTC.

This clone was seen a handful of times. J is TRBJ1-6 and V is TRBV10-3, with 7 bases lining up with TRBD1. CDR1 ENHRY and CDR2 SYGVKD come from the germline V gene. After removal of 3 bases from V and 7 bases from J, the junction contained 6 bases not matched to a gene. The CDR3 extends over 15 amino acids. CDR3 sequence: CAISDGDRDNSPLHF. The CDR3 coding sequence is TGTGCCATCAGTGATGGAGACAGGGACAATTCACCCCTCCACTTT.

Concerning this clone: The junction and the germline gene differ at one end; a read error may be behind it. The same CDR3 is also encoded by other DNA sequences in this sample. The chain couples TRBV25-1 to TRBJ1-2; weak D call: TRBD1 (5 bases). The CDR3 is 16 residues long. CDR1 is MGHDK and CDR2 is SYGVNS in the germline V gene. The DNA of the CDR3 is TGTGCCAGCAGTGGGGCGGTGGGACTTTCTAACTACGGCTACACCTTC. This gives the protein CASSGAVGLSNYGYTF.

This rearrangement joins TRBV30 to TRBJ2-7, with TRBD2 matching over 14 bases. This CDR3 spans 20 amino acids. V shed 1 base, J shed 0 bases, and the junction held 14 bases outside the gene matches. Germline-derived CDR1 and CDR2 are GTSNPN and SVGIG (reference sequence). The CDR3 region has the DNA TGTGCCTGGAGTGGTGGTAGGACTAGCGGGAGGACGCTAAGCTCCTACGAGCAGTACTTC. The encoded protein is CAWSGGRTSGRTLSSYEQYF.

The chain employs TRBV5-6 and TRBJ1-6, with D maybe TRBD1 (5 bases). The CDR3 extends over 14 amino acids. CDR1 and CDR2 (germline): SGHDT, YYEEEE. V lost 4 bases to trimming and J lost 8 bases, with 13 bases between them. DNA of the CDR3: TGTGCCAGCAGCGGAGAGGGGTGGGATTCACCCCTCCACTTT. Residues: CASSGEGWDSPLHF.

This clone has just a few counts. The V gene is TRBV5-1, the J gene TRBJ2-1, with 14 bases identical to TRBD2. The J segment lost 0 bases and the V segment lost 2 bases, leaving 4 bases of the junction unmatched. In germline, CDR1 is SGHRS, CDR2 YFSETQ. This CDR3 contains 18 residues. The CDR3 nucleotides are TGCGCCAGCAGCTTCGGGACTAGCGGGAGAGGCTCCTACAATGAGCAGTTCTTC. It encodes CASSFGTSGRGSYNEQFF.

V gene TRBV11-2 combines with J gene TRBJ2-6; D is ambiguous. The CDR3 totals 15 residues. V lost 1 base to trimming and J lost 2 bases, with 6 bases between them. CDR1 SGHAT and CDR2 FQNNGV come from the germline V gene. The DNA of the CDR3 is TGTGCCAGCAGCTTAGGGGTAACTGGGGCCAACGTCCTGACTTTC. Protein sequence: CASSLGVTGANVLTF.

The V and J genes are TRBV11-2 and TRBJ1-6; no reliable D call. The germline V gene encodes CDR1 SGHAT and CDR2 FQNNGV. V dropped 0 bases and J dropped 9 bases, with 9 bases sitting between them. The CDR3 is made up of 14 amino acids. The CDR3 sequence: CASSLEGQSSPLHF. CDR3 nucleotides: TGTGCCAGCAGCTTAGAAGGGCAGAGTTCACCCCTCCACTTT.

This clone was seen only once. V gene TRBV30 combines with J gene TRBJ1-2, with D possibly matching TRBD1 (6 bases). Germline V gives CDR1 GTSNPN, CDR2 SVGIG (reference sequence). Trimming stripped 8 bases from V and 6 bases from J, with 16 bases between. The CDR3 is 12 amino acids. The CDR3 nucleotides read TGTGCCCGGGGGGCACAGGCCGATGGCTACACCTTC. It encodes CARGAQADGYTF.

On this clone itself: In the same sample, other DNA sequences code for this CDR3. This chain links TRBV5-1 with TRBJ2-7, with 12 bases identical to TRBD1. Germline assignment: CDR1 SGHRS and CDR2 YFSETQ. The V segment lost 6 bases and the J segment 4 bases; nucleotides outside the gene matches: 5. This CDR3 contains 14 residues. The CDR3 is CASTPGQGAYEQYF. The DNA for the CDR3 is TGCGCCAGCACTCCGGGACAGGGGGCTTACGAGCAGTACTTC.

With respect to this clone: A read error likely explains this, since a far larger clone differs by one base. J is TRBJ2-2 and V is TRBV19; no definite D call. The V gene lost 4 bases and the J gene lost 6 bases, with 9 bases spanning the gap. From germline, CDR1 is LNHDA and CDR2 SQIVND (reference sequence). The CDR3 is 13 amino acids. As DNA, the CDR3 is TGTGCCAGTAGTACACTCCTCGCCGGGGAGCTGTTTTTT. Protein sequence: CASSTLLAGELFF.

This rearrangement joins TRBV11-2 to TRBJ1-3, with D tentatively TRBD1 (5 bases). Looked up from germline, CDR1 is SGHAT and CDR2 is FQNNGV. The CDR3 loop spans 17 amino acids. V was shortened by 1 base and J by 0 bases, with 13 bases between the two germline ends. As DNA, the CDR3 is TGTGCCAGCAGCTTAGGAGGGACTCCTACCTCTGGAAACACCATATATTTT. Translation gives CASSLGGTPTSGNTIYF.

The rearrangement uses TRBV30 and TRBJ2-2; tentatively, D is TRBD1 or TRBD2 (6 bases each). CDR1 is GTSNPN and CDR2 is SVGIG in the germline V gene (reference sequence). Deletions cut 5 bases from V and 1 base from J, with 14 bases between. The CDR3 is 15 amino acids. In DNA, the CDR3 is TGTGCCTGGCTCAAGGGGGGACAGAACACCGGGGAGCTGTTTTTT. It is translated as CAWLKGGQNTGELFF.

As concerns this clone: The sample carries other DNA sequences with the same CDR3. V and J are TRBV5-1 and TRBJ2-2, with D perhaps TRBD2 (5 bases). This CDR3 region has 15 residues. Germline V gene lookup returns CDR1 SGHRS and CDR2 YFSETQ. Deletions cut 0 bases from V and 0 bases from J, with 6 bases between. CDR3: CASSLGTSNTGELFF. The CDR3 coding sequence is TGCGCCAGCAGCTTGGGGACTTCGAACACCGGGGAGCTGTTTTTT.

About this clone itself: It is likely a read error: a sequence one base away is far more abundant. This chain joins TRBV30 and TRBJ2-5; D not certain. Germline-derived CDR1 and CDR2 are GTSNPN and SVGIG (reference sequence). CDR3 size: 13 residues. V was clipped by 0 bases and J by 2 bases, with 7 bases between them. The CDR3 coding sequence is TGTGCCTGGAGTGTACTCCAGCAAGAGACCCAGTACTTC. This codes for CAWSVLQQETQYF.

V and J are TRBV10-1 and TRBJ2-5; 12 nucleotides align to TRBD2. J lost 7 bases, V lost 6 bases, and 15 bases had no gene match. This CDR3 is built from 17 residues. The V gene's germline CDR1 is WNHNN and CDR2 SYGVQD (reference sequence). Written as DNA, the CDR3 is TGCGCCAGCAGGAGCGCTAGCGGGAGGGCCGATGTAGGGACCCAGTACTTC. This translates into CASRSASGRADVGTQYF.

This clone showed up just once. The chain recombines TRBV6-1 with TRBJ2-2; D is ambiguous. Trimming took off 5 bases at V and 0 bases at J, with 4 bases between the two ends. The CDR3 covers 13 residues. The germline gives CDR1 MNHNS, CDR2 SASEGT. CDR3 DNA sequence: TGTGCCAGCAGTCACCCGAACACCGGGGAGCTGTTTTTT. It is translated as CASSHPNTGELFF.

This clone was counted a few times. The chain joins TRBV2 to TRBJ1-1; D gene unclear. CDR3 length: 13 amino acids. V dropped 7 bases and J dropped 1 base, with 10 bases sitting between them. Germline V gene data show CDR1 as SNHLY and CDR2 as FYNNEI. CDR3 bases: TGTGCCAGCACTCAGGACGGGAACACTGAAGCTTTCTTT. Translated, it gives CASTQDGNTEAFF.